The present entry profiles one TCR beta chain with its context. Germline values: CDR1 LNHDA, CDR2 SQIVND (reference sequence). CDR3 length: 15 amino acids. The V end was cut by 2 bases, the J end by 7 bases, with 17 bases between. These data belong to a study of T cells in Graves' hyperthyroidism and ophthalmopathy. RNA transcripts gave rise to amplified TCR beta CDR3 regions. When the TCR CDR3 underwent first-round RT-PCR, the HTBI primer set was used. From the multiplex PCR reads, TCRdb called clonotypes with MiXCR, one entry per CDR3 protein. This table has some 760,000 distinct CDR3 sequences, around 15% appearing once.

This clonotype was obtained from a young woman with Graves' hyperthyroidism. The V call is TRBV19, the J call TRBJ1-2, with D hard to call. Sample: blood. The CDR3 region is CASSINSATSGGYTF. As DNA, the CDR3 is TGTGCCAGTAGTATAAATTCCGCTACGTCTGGTGGCTACACCTTC.